This TCR beta chain emerged from a study of cytomegalovirus exposure and HLA in healthy donors. In regard to this clone: Its specificity is unknown.

The ends lost 3 bases at V and 9 bases at J; junction bases unmatched: 15. The CDR3 spans 17 residues. Germline assignment: CDR1 PRHDT and CDR2 FYEKMQ (reference sequence). This PCR relied on a set of 60 Vbeta primers and 13 Jbeta primers. Profiling relied on immunoSEQ multiplex PCR, and the TCRdb table lists in-frame clones only, not all of them. The sample lists more than 95,000 clones, less than 80% occurring once. Overall study results and limits: TRBV6-2, TRBV6-3 and some other V segments were unresolvable in 87-base-pair reads. One cluster of highly shared sequence variants probably arose as a sequencing artifact. In a later analysis, around 18,000 TCR beta sequences were associated with HLA alleles at 0.05 false discovery rate.

The specimen sequenced was PBMCs. This chain uses TRBV13 with TRBJ2-1; TRBD2 aligns across 9 bases. This receptor was obtained from a woman aged 50 to 65 in good health and CMV-seronegative. This CDR3 reads CASSFSPLAGYKGEQFF. CDR3 sequence (DNA): TGTGCCAGCAGCTTTTCACCACTAGCGGGCTACAAGGGTGAGCAGTTCTTC.